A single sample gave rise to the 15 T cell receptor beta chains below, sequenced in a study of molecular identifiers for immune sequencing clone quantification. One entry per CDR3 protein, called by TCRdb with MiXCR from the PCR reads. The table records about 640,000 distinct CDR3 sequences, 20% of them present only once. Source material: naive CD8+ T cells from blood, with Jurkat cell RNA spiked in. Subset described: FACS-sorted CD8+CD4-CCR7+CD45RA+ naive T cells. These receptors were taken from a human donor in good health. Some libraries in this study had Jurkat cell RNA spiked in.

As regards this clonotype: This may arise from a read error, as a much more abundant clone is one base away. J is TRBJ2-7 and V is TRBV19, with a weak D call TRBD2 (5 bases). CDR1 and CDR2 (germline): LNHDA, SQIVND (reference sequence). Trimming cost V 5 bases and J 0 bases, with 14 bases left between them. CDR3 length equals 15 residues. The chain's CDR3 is CASSSRERPSYEQYF. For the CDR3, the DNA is TGTGCCAGTAGTTCCAGAGAGCGGCCCTCCTACGAGCAGTACTTC.

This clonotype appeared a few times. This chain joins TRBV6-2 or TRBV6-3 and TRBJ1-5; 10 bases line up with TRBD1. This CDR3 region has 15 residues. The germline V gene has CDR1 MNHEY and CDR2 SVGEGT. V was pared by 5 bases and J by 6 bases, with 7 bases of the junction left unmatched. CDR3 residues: CASSLRQGAGQPQHF. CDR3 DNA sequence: TGTGCCAGCAGTCTCAGACAGGGGGCAGGTCAGCCCCAGCATTTT.

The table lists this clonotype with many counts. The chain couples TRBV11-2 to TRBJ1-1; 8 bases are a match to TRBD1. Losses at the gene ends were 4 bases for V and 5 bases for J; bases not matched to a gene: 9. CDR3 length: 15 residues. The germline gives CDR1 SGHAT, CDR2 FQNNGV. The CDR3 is CASSSGTGWGTEAFF. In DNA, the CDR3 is TGTGCCAGCAGCTCAGGGACAGGCTGGGGGACTGAAGCTTTCTTT.

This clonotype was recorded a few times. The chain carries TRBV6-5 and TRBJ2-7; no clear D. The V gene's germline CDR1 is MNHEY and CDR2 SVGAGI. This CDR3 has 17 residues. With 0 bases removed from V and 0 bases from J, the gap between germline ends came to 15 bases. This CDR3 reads CASSYSKMEVTSYEQYF. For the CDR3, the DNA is TGTGCCAGCAGTTACTCGAAGATGGAAGTTACCTCCTACGAGCAGTACTTC.

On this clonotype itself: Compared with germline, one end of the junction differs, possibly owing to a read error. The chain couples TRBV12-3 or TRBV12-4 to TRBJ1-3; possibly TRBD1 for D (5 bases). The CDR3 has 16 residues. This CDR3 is CASSYYRPKSGNTIFF. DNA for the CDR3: TGTGCCAGCAGCTACTACAGGCCCAAATCTGGAAACACCATATTTTTT.

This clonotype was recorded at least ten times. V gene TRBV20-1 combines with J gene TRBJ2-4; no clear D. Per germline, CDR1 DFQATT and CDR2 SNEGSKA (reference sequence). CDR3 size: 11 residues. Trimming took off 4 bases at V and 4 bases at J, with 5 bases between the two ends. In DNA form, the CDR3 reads TGCAGTGCTACCAAGAAAAACATTCAGTACTTC. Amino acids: CSATKKNIQYF.

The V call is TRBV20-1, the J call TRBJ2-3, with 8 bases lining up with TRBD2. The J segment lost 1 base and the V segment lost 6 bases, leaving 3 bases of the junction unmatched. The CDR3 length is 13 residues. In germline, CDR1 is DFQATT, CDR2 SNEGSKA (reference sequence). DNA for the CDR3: TGCAGTGCCGGGCGGGAGGGCACAGATACGCAGTATTTT. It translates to CSAGREGTDTQYF.

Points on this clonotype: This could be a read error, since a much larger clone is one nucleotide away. CDR3: CASSFPSREDTSTGELFF. CDR3 in DNA: TGTGCCAGCAGCTTCCCTTCGCGGGAGGACACGTCCACCGGGGAGCTGTTTTTT. The gene calls are TRBV7-2 and TRBJ2-2; TRBD2 matches 8 bases. Trimming took 3 bases from V and 4 from J; bases not matched to a gene: 13. Germline V gene data show CDR1 as SGHTA and CDR2 as FQGNSA. CDR3 length: 18 residues. Full variable domain (outside the CDR3, taken from reference TRBV7-2 and TRBJ2-2): GAGVSQSPSNKVTEKGKDVELRCDPISGHTALYWYRQSLGQGLEFLIYFQGNSAPDKSGLPSDRFSAERTGGSVSTLTIQRTQQEDSAVYLCASSFPSREDTSTGELFFGEGSRLTVL.

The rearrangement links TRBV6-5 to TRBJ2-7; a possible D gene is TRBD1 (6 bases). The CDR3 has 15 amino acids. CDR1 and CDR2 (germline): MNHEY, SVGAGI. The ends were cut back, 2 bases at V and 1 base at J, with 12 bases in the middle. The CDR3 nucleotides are TGTGCCAGCAGTTACCAACAGGGTTATTCCTACGAGCAGTACTTC. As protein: CASSYQQGYSYEQYF.

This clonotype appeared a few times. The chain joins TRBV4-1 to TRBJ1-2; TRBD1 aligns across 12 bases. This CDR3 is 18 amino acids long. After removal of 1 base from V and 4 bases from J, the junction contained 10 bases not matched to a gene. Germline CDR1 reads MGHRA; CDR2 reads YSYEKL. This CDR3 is CASSQVTGTGGFGYGYTF. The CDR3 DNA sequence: TGCGCCAGCAGCCAAGTGACCGGGACAGGGGGCTTTGGCTATGGCTACACCTTC.

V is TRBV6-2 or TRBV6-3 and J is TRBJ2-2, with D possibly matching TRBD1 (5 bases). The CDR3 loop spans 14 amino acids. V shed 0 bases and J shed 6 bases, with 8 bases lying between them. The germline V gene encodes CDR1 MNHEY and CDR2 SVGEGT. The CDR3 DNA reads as TGTGCCAGCAGTTACTCTGGGGCAGCCGGGGAGCTGTTTTTT. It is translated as CASSYSGAAGELFF.

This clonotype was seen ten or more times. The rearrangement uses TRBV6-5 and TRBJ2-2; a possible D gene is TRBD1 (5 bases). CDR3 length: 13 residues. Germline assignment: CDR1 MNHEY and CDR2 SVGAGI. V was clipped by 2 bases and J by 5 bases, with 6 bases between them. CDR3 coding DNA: TGTGCCAGCAGTTACAGGGGAACCGGGGAGCTGTTTTTT. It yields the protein CASSYRGTGELFF.

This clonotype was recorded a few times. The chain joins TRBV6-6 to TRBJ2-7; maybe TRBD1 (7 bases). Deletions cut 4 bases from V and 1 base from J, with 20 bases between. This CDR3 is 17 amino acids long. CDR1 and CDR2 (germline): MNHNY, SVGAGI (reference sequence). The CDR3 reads CASSLLGRTGPSYEQYF. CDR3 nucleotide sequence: TGTGCCAGCAGTTTACTTGGGAGGACAGGACCTTCCTACGAGCAGTACTTC.

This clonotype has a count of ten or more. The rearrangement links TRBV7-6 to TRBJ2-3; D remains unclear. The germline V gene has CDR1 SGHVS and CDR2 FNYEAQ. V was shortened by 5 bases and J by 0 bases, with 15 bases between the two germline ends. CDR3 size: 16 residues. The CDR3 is CASSQNEVFSTDTQYF. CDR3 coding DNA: TGTGCCAGCAGCCAGAATGAAGTATTTAGCACAGATACGCAGTATTTT.

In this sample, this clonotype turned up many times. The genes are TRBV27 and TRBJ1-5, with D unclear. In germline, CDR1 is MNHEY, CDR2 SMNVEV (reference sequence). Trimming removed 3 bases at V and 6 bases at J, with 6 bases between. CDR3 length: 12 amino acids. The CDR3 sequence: CASSFIGQPQHF. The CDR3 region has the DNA TGTGCCAGCAGTTTTATCGGTCAGCCCCAGCATTTT.